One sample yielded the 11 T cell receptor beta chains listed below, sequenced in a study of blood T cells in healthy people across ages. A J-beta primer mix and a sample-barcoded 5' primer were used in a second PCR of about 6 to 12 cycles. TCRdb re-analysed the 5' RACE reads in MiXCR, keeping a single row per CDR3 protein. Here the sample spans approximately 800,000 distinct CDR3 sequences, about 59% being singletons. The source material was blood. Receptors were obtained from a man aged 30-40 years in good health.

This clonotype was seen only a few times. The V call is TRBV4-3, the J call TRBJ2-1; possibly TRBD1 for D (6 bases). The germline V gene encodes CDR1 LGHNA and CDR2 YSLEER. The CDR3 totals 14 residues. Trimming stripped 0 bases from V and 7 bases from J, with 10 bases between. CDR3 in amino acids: CASSQDHRANEQFF. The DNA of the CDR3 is TGCGCCAGCAGCCAAGATCACAGGGCGAATGAGCAGTTCTTC.

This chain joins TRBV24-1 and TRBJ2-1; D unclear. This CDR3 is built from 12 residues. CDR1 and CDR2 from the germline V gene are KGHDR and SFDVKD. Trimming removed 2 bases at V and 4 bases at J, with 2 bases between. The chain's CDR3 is CATSDWYNEQFF. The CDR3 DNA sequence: TGTGCCACCAGTGATTGGTACAATGAGCAGTTCTTC.

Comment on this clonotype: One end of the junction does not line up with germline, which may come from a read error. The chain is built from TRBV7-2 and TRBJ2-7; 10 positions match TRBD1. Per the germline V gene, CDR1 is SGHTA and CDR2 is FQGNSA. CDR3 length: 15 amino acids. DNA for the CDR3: TGTGCCAGCACCTTAACCGGGACAGGGGAGGTAGGGCAGTACTTC. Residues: CASTLTGTGEVGQYF. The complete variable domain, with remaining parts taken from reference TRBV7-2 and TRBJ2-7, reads GAGVSQSPSNKVTEKGKDVELRCDPISGHTALYWYRQSLGQGLEFLIYFQGNSAPDKSGLPSDRFSAERTGGSVSTLTIQRTQQEDSAVYLCASTLTGTGEVGQYFGPGTRLTVT.

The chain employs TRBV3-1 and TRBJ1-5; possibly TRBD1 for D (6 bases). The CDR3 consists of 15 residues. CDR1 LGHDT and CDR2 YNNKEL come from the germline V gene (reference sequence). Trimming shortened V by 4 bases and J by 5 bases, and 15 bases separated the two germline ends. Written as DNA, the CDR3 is TGTGCCAGCAGCCTAAACAGGGAACCGCATCAGCCCCAGCATTTT. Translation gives CASSLNREPHQPQHF.

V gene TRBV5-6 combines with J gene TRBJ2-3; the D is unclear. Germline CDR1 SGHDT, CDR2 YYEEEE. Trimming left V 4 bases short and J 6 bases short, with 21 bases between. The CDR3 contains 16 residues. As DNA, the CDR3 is TGTGCCAGCAGCCTAGAGACCGTCTCCCGCCCGGATACGCAGTATTTT. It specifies CASSLETVSRPDTQYF.

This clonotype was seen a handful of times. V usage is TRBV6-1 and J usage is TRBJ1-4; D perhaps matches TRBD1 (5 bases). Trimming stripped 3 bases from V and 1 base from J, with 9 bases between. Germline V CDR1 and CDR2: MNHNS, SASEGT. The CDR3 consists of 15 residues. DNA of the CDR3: TGTGCCAGCAGTGATATTAGGGGAACTAATGAAAAACTGTTTTTT. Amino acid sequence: CASSDIRGTNEKLFF.

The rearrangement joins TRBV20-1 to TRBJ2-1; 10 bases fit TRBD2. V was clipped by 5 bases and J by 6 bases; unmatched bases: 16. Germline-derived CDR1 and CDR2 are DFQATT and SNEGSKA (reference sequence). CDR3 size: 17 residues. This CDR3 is CSADLGSGGGSGNEQFF. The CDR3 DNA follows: TGCAGTGCTGACCTGGGGAGCGGGGGGGGCTCGGGCAATGAGCAGTTCTTC.

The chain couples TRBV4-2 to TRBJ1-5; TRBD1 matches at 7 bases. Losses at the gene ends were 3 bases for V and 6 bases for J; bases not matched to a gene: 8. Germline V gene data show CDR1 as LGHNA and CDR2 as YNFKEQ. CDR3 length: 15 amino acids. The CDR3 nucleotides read TGTGCCAGCAGCCACGGGACAGCGGGAGGTCAGCCCCAGCATTTT. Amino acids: CASSHGTAGGQPQHF.

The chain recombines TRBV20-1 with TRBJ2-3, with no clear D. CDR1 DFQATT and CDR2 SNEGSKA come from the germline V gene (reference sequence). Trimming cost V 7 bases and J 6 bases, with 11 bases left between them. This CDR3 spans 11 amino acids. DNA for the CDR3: TGCAGTGTTGCGGACCGGGATACGCAGTATTTT. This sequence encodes CSVADRDTQYF.

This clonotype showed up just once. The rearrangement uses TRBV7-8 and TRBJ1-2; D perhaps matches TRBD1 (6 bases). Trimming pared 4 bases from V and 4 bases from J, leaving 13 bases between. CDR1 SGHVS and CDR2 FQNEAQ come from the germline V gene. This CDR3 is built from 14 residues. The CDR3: CASSSQGEGYGYTF. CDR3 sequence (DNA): TGTGCCAGCAGCTCACAGGGTGAAGGCTATGGCTACACCTTC.

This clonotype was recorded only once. The CDR3 is CASSLSDRGLNTQYF. CDR3 nucleotide sequence: TGTGCCAGCAGCCTGTCCGACAGGGGGCTGAATACGCAGTATTTT. The chain employs TRBV11-2 and TRBJ2-3; 10 bases agree with TRBD1. Germline assignment: CDR1 SGHAT and CDR2 FQNNGV. The CDR3 is made up of 15 amino acids. V was pared by 5 bases and J by 7 bases, with 9 bases of the junction left unmatched. The variable domain in full, with the rest retrieved from reference TRBV11-2 and TRBJ2-3, is EAGVAQSPRYKIIEKRQSVAFWCNPISGHATLYWYQQILGQGPKLLIQFQNNGVVDDSQLPKDRFSAERLKGVDSTLKIQPAKLEDSAVYLCASSLSDRGLNTQYFGPGTRLTVL.